This T cell receptor (beta chain) was sequenced during a study of T cell repertoires in cytomegalovirus infection. For the study at large: Public TCR beta signatures provided an indication of both CMV infection and a matching HLA type. Overall study results and limits: Carriers of CMV and the relevant HLA type were discriminated by public TCR beta frequency. Dominating the ex vivo response were TCR beta clonotypes that were CMV-specific and HLA-C-restricted.

TCRdb reprocessed the reads via MiXCR and lists one record per CDR3 protein. The sample shows 150,000 to 200,000 distinct CDR3 sequences, roughly a fifth of them seen only once. The J segment lost 2 bases and the V segment lost 5 bases, leaving 4 bases of the junction unmatched. CDR1 SNHLY and CDR2 FYNNEI come from the germline V gene. There are 15 residues in the CDR3. There are a few counts of this clonotype. What it recognizes is unknown. The TCR sequence derives from a human donor in good health (CMV status not recorded). Some clones in this sample may be carry-over from other donors' samples. V usage is TRBV2 and J usage is TRBJ1-4; 8 nucleotides agree with TRBD1. Sequenced sample: PBMCs. CDR3 DNA sequence: TGTGCCAGCAGTCCTAGACAGGGGACTAATGAAAAACTGTTTTTT. Translating it yields CASSPRQGTNEKLFF.